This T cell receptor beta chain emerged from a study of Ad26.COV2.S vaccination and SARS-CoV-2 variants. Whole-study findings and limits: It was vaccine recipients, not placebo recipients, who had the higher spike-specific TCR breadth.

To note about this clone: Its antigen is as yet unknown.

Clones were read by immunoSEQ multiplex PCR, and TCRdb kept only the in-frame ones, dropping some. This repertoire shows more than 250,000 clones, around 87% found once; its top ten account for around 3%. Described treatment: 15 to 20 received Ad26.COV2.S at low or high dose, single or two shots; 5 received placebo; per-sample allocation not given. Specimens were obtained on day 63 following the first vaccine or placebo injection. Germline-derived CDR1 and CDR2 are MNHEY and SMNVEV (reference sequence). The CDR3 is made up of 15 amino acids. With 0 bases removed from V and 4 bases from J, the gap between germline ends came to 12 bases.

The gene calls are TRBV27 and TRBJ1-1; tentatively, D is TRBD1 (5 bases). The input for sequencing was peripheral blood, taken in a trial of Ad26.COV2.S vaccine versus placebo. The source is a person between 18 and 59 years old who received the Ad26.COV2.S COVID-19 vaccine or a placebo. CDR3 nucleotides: TGTGCCAGCAGTTTATCGTTCGGGGGAGCCACTGAAGCTTTCTTT. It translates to CASSLSFGGATEAFF.